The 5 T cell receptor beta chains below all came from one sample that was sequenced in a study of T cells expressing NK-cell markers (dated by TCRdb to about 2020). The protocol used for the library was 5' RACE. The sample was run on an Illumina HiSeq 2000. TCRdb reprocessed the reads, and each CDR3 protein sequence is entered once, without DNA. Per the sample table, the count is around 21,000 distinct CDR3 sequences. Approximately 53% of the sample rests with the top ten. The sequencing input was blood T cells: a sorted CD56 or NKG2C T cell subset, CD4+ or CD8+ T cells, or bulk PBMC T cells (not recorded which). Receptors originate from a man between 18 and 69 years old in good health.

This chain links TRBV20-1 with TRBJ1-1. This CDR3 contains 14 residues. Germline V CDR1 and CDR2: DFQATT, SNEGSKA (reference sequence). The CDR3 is CSARGGGVNTEAFF.

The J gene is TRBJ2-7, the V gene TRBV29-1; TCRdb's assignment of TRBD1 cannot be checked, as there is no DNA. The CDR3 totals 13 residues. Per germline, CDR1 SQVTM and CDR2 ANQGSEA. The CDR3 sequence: CSVALERQGEQYF.

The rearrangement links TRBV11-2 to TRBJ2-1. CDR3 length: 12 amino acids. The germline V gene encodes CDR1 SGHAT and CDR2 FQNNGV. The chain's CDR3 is CASSLGGVEQFF.

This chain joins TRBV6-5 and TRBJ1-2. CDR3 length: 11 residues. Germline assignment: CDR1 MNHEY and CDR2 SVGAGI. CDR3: CASSDRRSYTF.

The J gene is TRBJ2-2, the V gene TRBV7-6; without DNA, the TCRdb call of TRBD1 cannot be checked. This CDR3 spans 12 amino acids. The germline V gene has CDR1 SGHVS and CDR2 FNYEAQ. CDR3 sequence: CASGGFDGELFF.